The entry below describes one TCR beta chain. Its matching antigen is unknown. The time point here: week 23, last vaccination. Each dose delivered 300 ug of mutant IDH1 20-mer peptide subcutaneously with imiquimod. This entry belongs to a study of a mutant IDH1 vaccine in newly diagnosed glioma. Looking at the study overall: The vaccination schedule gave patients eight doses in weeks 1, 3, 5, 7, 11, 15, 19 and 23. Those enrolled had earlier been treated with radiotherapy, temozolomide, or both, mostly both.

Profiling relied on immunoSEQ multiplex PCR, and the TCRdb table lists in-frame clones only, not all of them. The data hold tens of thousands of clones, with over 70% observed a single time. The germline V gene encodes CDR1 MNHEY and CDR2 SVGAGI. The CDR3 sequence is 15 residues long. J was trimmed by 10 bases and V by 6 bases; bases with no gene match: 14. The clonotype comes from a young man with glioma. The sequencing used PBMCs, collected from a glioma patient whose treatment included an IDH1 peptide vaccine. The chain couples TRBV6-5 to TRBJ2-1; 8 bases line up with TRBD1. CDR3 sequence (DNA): TGTGCCAGCAGCAACGACAGGGGTCACACAAGCGAGCAGTTCTTC. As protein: CASSNDRGHTSEQFF.